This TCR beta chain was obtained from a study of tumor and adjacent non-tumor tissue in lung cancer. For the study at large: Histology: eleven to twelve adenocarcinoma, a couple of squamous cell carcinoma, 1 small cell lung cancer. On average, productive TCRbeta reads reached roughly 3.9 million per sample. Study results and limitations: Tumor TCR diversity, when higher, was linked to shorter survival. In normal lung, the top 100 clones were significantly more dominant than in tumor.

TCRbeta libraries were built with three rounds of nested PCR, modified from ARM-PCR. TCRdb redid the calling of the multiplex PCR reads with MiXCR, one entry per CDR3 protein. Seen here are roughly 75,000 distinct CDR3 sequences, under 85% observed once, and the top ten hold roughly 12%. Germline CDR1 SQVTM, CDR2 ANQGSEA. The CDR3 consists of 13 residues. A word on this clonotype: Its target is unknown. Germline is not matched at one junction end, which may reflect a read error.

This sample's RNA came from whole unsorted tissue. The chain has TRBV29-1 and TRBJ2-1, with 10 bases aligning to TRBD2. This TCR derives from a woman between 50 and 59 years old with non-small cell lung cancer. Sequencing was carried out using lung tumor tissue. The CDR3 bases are TGCAGCACCAAGAAGCGGGAGGGATGTGAGCAGATCTTC. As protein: CSTKKREGCEQIF.